The 4 T cell receptor beta chains below all came from one sample that was sequenced in a study of patients with pleural tuberculosis. TCRdb analysed the reads with MiXCR anew, one entry per CDR3 protein. Altogether 45,000 to 60,000 distinct CDR3 sequences are present, less than 9.5% being singletons, with the ten largest covering 16%. The receptors stem from a human donor with pleural tuberculosis.

This clonotype has just a few counts. This chain uses TRBV5-1 with TRBJ2-1, with 7 bases that match TRBD2. The germline V gene has CDR1 SGHRS and CDR2 YFSETQ. This CDR3 region has 15 residues. After removal of 2 bases from V and 4 bases from J, the junction contained 6 bases not matched to a gene. The DNA for the CDR3 is TGCGCCAGCAGCTTATCCGGGACTACGTACAATGAGCAGTTCTTC. Translating it yields CASSLSGTTYNEQFF. Together with reference TRBV5-1 and TRBJ2-1, the CDR3 gives the full variable domain: KAGVTQTPRYLIKTRGQQVTLSCSPISGHRSVSWYQQTPGQGLQFLFEYFSETQRNKGNFPGRFSGRQFSNSRSEMNVSTLELGDSALYLCASSLSGTTYNEQFFGPGTRLTVL.

Ten or more counts support this clonotype. V and J are TRBV27 and TRBJ1-1; D not certain. The germline V gene encodes CDR1 MNHEY and CDR2 SMNVEV (reference sequence). The CDR3 extends over 15 amino acids. V was pared by 0 bases and J by 1 base, with 9 bases between. The CDR3 is CASSLSVRGNTEAFF. Written as DNA, the CDR3 is TGTGCCAGCAGTTTATCGGTCCGAGGGAACACTGAAGCTTTCTTT.

This clonotype was observed a single time. This may be a read error: a much more frequent sequence differs by one nucleotide. The chain employs TRBV5-1 and TRBJ1-6, with 7 bases identical to TRBD1. The CDR3 has 15 residues. Unmatched junction bases numbered 8, after V lost 4 bases and J lost 7 bases. Germline lookup yields CDR1 SGHRS and CDR2 YFSETQ. The CDR3 reads CASSEGAEINSPLHF. The CDR3 region has the DNA TGCGCCAGCAGCGAGGGGGCCGAGATAAATTCACCCCTCCACTTT.

About this clonotype: Given a much more abundant clone one base away, this may be a read error. The chain is built from TRBV2 and TRBJ2-7; no clear D gene. The CDR3 covers 11 residues. Germline lookup yields CDR1 SNHLY and CDR2 FYNNEI. This CDR3 is CVSSGTLEQYF. The CDR3 coding sequence is TGTGTCAGCAGTGGAACACTTGAGCAGTACTTC.